This TCR beta chain was captured in a study of blood T cells in healthy people across ages. Study-wide context: The capture of about one barcoded beta molecule per two T cells was achieved by template switching.

The CDR3 covers 16 residues. The germline gives CDR1 ENHRY, CDR2 SYGVKD. V lost 0 bases, J lost 3 bases, and 13 bases lay in between. The authors isolated at least 7 million PBMCs per sample. Together with a sample-barcoded 5' primer, a J-beta primer mix was included in a second PCR lasting about 6 to 11 cycles. MiXCR, run by TCRdb on the 5' RACE reads, gives a single entry per CDR3 protein. The sample includes about a million distinct CDR3 sequences, roughly two fifths of them seen just once. The chain links TRBV10-3 to TRBJ2-3; D uncertain. The origin of this receptor is a man between 18 and 29 years old in good health. What was sequenced was blood. The DNA for the CDR3 is TGTGCCATCAGTGAGTCGGGCACCTTACAGACAGATACGCAGTATTTT. Protein sequence: CAISESGTLQTDTQYF.